This entry features one T cell receptor beta chain sequence. Its antigen remains unidentified. Expressed TCRB transcripts were sequenced after all isolated RNA was converted to cDNA. The method was immunoSEQ multiplex PCR; TCRdb's version includes in-frame clones alone and lacks a portion of them. The sample yields about 700,000 clones, roughly an eighth seen once. The entry originates in a study of beta chain features in type 1 diabetes. Study conclusions and caveats: Within the patient group, naive, central memory and Treg TCRB repertoires appeared more similar to each other than within healthy donors. HLA influence on TCRB rearrangement stayed unresolved here. Type 1 diabetes patients had TCRB CDR3s that were shorter (moderately but significantly so) in all four CD4+ subsets.

The CDR3 extends over 13 amino acids. V shed 0 bases and J shed 6 bases, with 8 bases lying between them. CDR1 and CDR2 from the germline V gene are MNHEY and SVGAGI. Sorted cells reached over 95% purity in every population. The source material was naive CD4+ T cells from blood. The TCR sequence derives from a man in his late teens or twenties with type 1 diabetes. The rearrangement uses TRBV6-5 and TRBJ1-2; unclear D gene. This chain's CDR3 is CASSYSTWDGYTF. The CDR3 DNA reads TGTGCCAGCAGTTACTCAACTTGGGATGGCTACACCTTC.